This T cell receptor (beta chain) stems from a study of technical replicates of blood from four donors. This CDR3 spans 15 amino acids. Unmatched junction bases numbered 7, after V lost 2 bases and J lost 3 bases. Germline-derived CDR1 and CDR2 are SGHNT and YYREEE (reference sequence). Profiling relied on immunoSEQ multiplex PCR, and the TCRdb table lists in-frame clones only, not all of them. The sample shows tens of thousands of clones, roughly 92% of them seen only once. The chain couples TRBV5-4 to TRBJ2-7; the match to TRBD2 covers 8 bases. This clonotype was sampled from a human donor in good health. The sequenced sample consisted of T cells isolated from PBMCs. The CDR3 sequence is CASSFGGRLIYEQYF. CDR3 bases: TGTGCCAGCAGCTTCGGCGGGAGGCTTATCTACGAGCAGTACTTC.